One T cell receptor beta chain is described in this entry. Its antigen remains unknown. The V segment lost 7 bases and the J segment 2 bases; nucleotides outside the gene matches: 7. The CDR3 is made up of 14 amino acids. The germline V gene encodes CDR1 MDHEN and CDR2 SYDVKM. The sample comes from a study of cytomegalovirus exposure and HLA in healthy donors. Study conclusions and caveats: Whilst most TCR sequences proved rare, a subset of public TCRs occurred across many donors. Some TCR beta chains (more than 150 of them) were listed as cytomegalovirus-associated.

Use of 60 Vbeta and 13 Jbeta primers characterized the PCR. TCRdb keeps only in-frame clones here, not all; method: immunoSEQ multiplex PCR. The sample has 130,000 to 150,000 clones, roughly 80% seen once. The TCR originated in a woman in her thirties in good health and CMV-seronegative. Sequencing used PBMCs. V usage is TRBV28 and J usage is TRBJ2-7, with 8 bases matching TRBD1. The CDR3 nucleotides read TGTGCCAGCAACCCAGGGGGCGCCCCCTACGAGCAGTACTTC. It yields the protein CASNPGGAPYEQYF.